This TCR beta chain was recorded in a study of blood T cells in healthy people across ages. Total RNA was extracted at no less than 5 micrograms per sample. V lost 1 base to trimming and J lost 0 bases, with 6 bases between them. Germline V gene sequence: CDR1 SGHRS, CDR2 YFSETQ. The CDR3 has 14 amino acids. Primers used in a second PCR of about 6 to 11 cycles were a sample-barcoded 5' primer and a J-beta primer mix. TCRdb ran MiXCR on the 5' RACE reads and lists one entry per CDR3 protein. The table shows under 1,000,000 distinct CDR3 sequences, with roughly 34% occurring only once. This TCR was sampled from a man aged 18 to 35 in good health. The rearrangement links TRBV5-1 to TRBJ2-3; no reliable D call. Sequenced input: blood. The CDR3 is CASSLSQSTDTQYF. The CDR3 DNA reads TGCGCCAGCAGCTTGTCGCAGAGCACAGATACGCAGTATTTT.